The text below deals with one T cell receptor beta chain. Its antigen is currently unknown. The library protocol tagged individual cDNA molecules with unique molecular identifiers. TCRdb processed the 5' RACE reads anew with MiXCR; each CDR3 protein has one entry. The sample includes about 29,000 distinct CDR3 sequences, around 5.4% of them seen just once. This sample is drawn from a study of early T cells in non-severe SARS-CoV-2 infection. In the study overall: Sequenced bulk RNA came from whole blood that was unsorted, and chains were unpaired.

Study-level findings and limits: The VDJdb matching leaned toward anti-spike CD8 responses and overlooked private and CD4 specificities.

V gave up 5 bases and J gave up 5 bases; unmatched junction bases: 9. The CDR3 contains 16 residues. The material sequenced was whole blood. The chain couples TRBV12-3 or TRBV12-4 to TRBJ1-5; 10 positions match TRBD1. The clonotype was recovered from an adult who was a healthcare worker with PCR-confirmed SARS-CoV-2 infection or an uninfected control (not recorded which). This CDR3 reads CASSTPGTGVYQPQHF. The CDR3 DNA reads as TGTGCCAGCAGTACTCCAGGGACAGGGGTTTATCAGCCCCAGCATTTT.